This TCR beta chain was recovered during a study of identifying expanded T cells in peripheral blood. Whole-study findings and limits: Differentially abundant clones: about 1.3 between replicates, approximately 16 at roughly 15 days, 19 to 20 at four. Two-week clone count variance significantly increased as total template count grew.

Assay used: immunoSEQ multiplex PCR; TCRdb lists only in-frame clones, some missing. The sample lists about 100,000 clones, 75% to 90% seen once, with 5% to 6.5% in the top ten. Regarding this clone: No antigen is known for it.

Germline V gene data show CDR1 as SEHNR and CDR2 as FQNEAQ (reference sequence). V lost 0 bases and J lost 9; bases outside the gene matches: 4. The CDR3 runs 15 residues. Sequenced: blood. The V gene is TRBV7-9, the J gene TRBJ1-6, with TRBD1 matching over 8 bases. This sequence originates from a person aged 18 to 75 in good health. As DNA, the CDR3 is TGTGCCAGCAGCTTAGCGCAGGGGGCCGGTTCACCCCTCCACTTT. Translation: CASSLAQGAGSPLHF.